This T cell receptor beta chain was sequenced during a study of CXCR3-negative and CXCR3-positive naive CD8 T cells. Study observations and caveats: The TRB CDR3s that CXCR3-positive naive cells carried were more hydrophobic than those of CXCR3-negative naive cells.

Carrying UMI labels, the TRB cDNA libraries were prepared through 5' RACE. Reprocessing the 5' RACE reads, TCRdb reports a single entry for every CDR3 protein and omits DNA. This table holds 65,000 to 75,000 distinct CDR3 sequences. As for this clonotype: The antigen is not known.

CD45RO-CCR7+CD27+CD95- characterized naive CD8+ T cells. Material for sequencing was naive CXCR3+ CD8+ T cells from blood. The subset was: CD45RO-CCR7+CD27+CD95- naive CD8+ T cells expressing CXCR3 (TNR3+). The sequence was obtained from a human donor in good health. Some clones in this sample may be carry-over from other donors' samples.

This CDR3 is CASSQSGTLEKLFF. V usage is TRBV3-1 and J usage is TRBJ1-4; TCRdb selects TRBD1, and the lack of DNA leaves this call unchecked. This CDR3 spans 14 amino acids. Germline V gene data show CDR1 as LGHDT and CDR2 as YNNKEL (reference sequence).